A single sample is the source of the 21 T cell receptor beta chains below, sequenced in a study of blood T cells in healthy people across ages. Then a second PCR, running roughly 7 to 11 cycles, was carried out with a sample-barcoded 5' primer and a J-beta primer mix. A single record per CDR3 protein comes from TCRdb applying MiXCR to the 5' RACE reads. The sample carries about 510,000 distinct CDR3 sequences, roughly a quarter recorded once. The data also belong to a second study, concerning T cells of mothers and their children.

Material: blood. These TCRs come from a boy younger than 10 in good health.

This rearrangement joins TRBV14 to TRBJ2-7, with D perhaps matching TRBD1 (6 bases). Trimming cost V 1 base and J 5 bases, with 21 bases left between them. This CDR3 is built from 17 residues. Germline V gene data show CDR1 as SGHDN and CDR2 as FVKESK. The CDR3 protein is CASSQVYIGTNFNEQYF. The CDR3 nucleotides are TGTGCCAGCAGCCAAGTTTATATTGGGACAAATTTTAACGAGCAGTACTTC.

The chain uses TRBV12-3 or TRBV12-4 and TRBJ2-5; TRBD2 matches 7 bases. V shed 4 bases, J shed 4 bases, and the junction held 6 bases outside the gene matches. This CDR3 region has 14 residues. CDR3 DNA sequence: TGTGCCAGCAGTTGGCGGGCGGGAGCAGAGACCCAGTACTTC. It yields the protein CASSWRAGAETQYF.

This clonotype has only a few counts. The chain couples TRBV5-1 to TRBJ2-2; 15 nucleotides agree with TRBD2. J was trimmed by 3 bases and V by 4 bases; bases with no gene match: 10. The CDR3 is made up of 19 amino acids. The V gene's germline CDR1 is SGHRS and CDR2 YFSETQ. As DNA, the CDR3 is TGCGCCAGCAGCCACGGGACTAGCGGGGGGAATTCGTACACCGGGGAGCTGTTTTTT. Encoded protein: CASSHGTSGGNSYTGELFF.

This clonotype came up once. The CDR3 DNA is TGTGCCAGCAGCGTAGGATCTGGGAACGAGCAGTACTTC. It codes for CASSVGSGNEQYF. The chain links TRBV9 to TRBJ2-7; D unclear. V dropped 0 bases and J dropped 5 bases, with 9 bases sitting between them. Germline loops: CDR1 SGDLS, CDR2 YYNGEE. The CDR3 is 13 residues long.

This clonotype has a handful of counts. The CDR3 region is CASSKDGQGVGKNIQYF. The CDR3 DNA reads TGTGCCAGCAGCAAGGACGGACAGGGGGTCGGCAAAAACATTCAGTACTTC. The chain joins TRBV7-3 to TRBJ2-4, with 10 bases lining up with TRBD1. V shed 5 bases, J shed 3 bases, and the junction held 10 bases outside the gene matches. Germline V gene sequence: CDR1 SGHTA, CDR2 FQGTGA. This CDR3 has 17 amino acids.

This clonotype showed up just a few times. V usage is TRBV29-1 and J usage is TRBJ2-5, with 10 positions matching TRBD1. Germline assignment: CDR1 SQVTM and CDR2 ANQGSEA. V shed 5 bases, J shed 5 bases, and the junction held 5 bases outside the gene matches. This CDR3 is 13 amino acids long. CDR3 amino acids: CSVRQGAVETQYF. Here the CDR3 DNA reads TGCAGCGTTCGACAGGGGGCCGTCGAGACCCAGTACTTC.

The chain employs TRBV21-1 and TRBJ2-7; the table's D call, TRBD1, was not checked against the DNA. TRBV21-1 is a pseudogene. This CDR3 spans 15 amino acids. CDR3 amino acids: CASSKIGQGSYEQYF. As DNA, the CDR3 is TGTGCCAGCAGCAAAATAGGACAGGGATCCTACGAGCAGTACTTC.

J is TRBJ2-2 and V is TRBV12-3 or TRBV12-4; D is unclear. The CDR3 has 13 amino acids. Trimming shortened V by 8 bases and J by 0 bases, and 7 bases separated the two germline ends. DNA for the CDR3: TGTGCCAGCGCTAGGTCGAACACCGGGGAGCTGTTTTTT. Protein: CASARSNTGELFF.

The rearrangement links TRBV6-6 to TRBJ2-7, with D maybe TRBD1 (6 bases). Looked up from germline, CDR1 is MNHNY and CDR2 is SVGAGI (reference sequence). Trimming removed 2 bases from V and 0 bases from J, with 14 bases in between. The CDR3 is made up of 16 amino acids. CDR3: CASSYAPGQSSYEQYF. In nucleotides, the CDR3 is TGTGCCAGCAGTTACGCCCCTGGACAGAGCTCCTACGAGCAGTACTTC.

The chain recombines TRBV4-3 with TRBJ1-1; no reliable D call. Trimming took 1 base from V and 3 from J, leaving 9 bases between them. Germline V gene data show CDR1 as LGHNA and CDR2 as YSLEER. The CDR3 contains 14 residues. CDR3 DNA: TGCGCCAGCAGCCAAGGGGGTCGGTACACTGAAGCTTTCTTT. This sequence encodes CASSQGGRYTEAFF.

This chain connects TRBV29-1 to TRBJ1-4; D remains ambiguous. This CDR3 has 13 amino acids. CDR1 and CDR2 from the germline V gene are SQVTM and ANQGSEA. The V and J ends lost 2 bases and 2 bases respectively, with 6 bases between them. The CDR3 is CSVERGTNEKLFF. The CDR3 bases are TGCAGCGTTGAACGAGGGACTAATGAAAAACTGTTTTTT.

The genes are TRBV15 and TRBJ1-2; 9 bases agree with TRBD1. The J segment lost 6 bases and the V segment lost 2 bases, leaving 1 base of the junction unmatched. CDR1 is LNHNV and CDR2 is YYDKDF in the germline V gene (reference sequence). The CDR3 has 13 residues. DNA for the CDR3: TGTGCCACCAGCAGACGGGACAGGGATGGCTACACCTTC. Protein product: CATSRRDRDGYTF.

The chain has TRBV7-2 and TRBJ1-6; no clear D. The CDR3 runs 12 residues. V lost 1 base, J lost 9 bases, and 4 bases lay in between. Germline assignment: CDR1 SGHTA and CDR2 FQGNSA. DNA of the CDR3: TGTGCCAGCAGCTTAGGTCTTTCACCCCTCCACTTT. Its protein is CASSLGLSPLHF.

This clonotype was seen repeatedly, ten times or more. This chain uses TRBV3-1 with TRBJ1-6; D unclear. Germline loops: CDR1 LGHDT, CDR2 YNNKEL (reference sequence). This CDR3 has 14 residues. V shed 5 bases and J shed 7 bases, with 12 bases lying between them. The CDR3 protein is CASSSDGRNSPLHF. The CDR3 nucleotides read TGTGCCAGCAGCTCAGACGGAAGGAATTCACCCCTCCACTTT.

The rearrangement joins TRBV5-1 to TRBJ2-5; D tentatively reads TRBD1 or TRBD2 (5 bases each). V dropped 2 bases and J dropped 4 bases, with 15 bases sitting between them. Germline CDR1 reads SGHRS; CDR2 reads YFSETQ. The CDR3 contains 15 residues. Written as DNA, the CDR3 is TGCGCCAGCAGCTTACCCGGGGCGGCGGGAGAGACCCAGTACTTC. Translated, it gives CASSLPGAAGETQYF.

This clonotype was seen only a few times. This chain joins TRBV7-2 and TRBJ1-2; D is undetermined. V was shortened by 3 bases and J by 3 bases, with 14 bases between the two germline ends. The CDR3 contains 15 residues. Germline CDR1 and CDR2: SGHTA and FQGNSA. The CDR3 here is CASSFEEEAYYGYTF. The CDR3 nucleotides read TGTGCCAGCAGCTTCGAGGAAGAGGCCTACTATGGCTACACCTTC.

Details on this clonotype: Compared with germline, one end of the junction differs, possibly owing to a read error. V is TRBV12-3 or TRBV12-4 and J is TRBJ2-3, with a tentative D call TRBD1 (6 bases). The CDR3 extends over 14 amino acids. CDR3: CASSGIVGADAQYF. DNA of the CDR3: TGTGCCAGCAGTGGCATAGTGGGGGCAGATGCGCAGTATTTT.

The chain couples TRBV29-1 to TRBJ1-1; 7 bases map to TRBD1. The ends lost 3 bases at V and 1 base at J; junction bases unmatched: 20. The V gene's germline CDR1 is SQVTM and CDR2 ANQGSEA. CDR3 size: 19 residues. CDR3 nucleotide sequence: TGCAGCGTTGAGGGGGCCCGACAGGGCCCAGGTCCGCAGAACACTGAAGCTTTCTTT. It translates to CSVEGARQGPGPQNTEAFF. Together with reference TRBV29-1 and TRBJ1-1, the CDR3 gives the full variable domain: SAVISQKPSRDICQRGTSLTIQCQVDSQVTMMFWYRQQPGQSLTLIATANQGSEATYESGFVIDKFPISRPNLTFSTLTVSNMSPEDSSIYLCSVEGARQGPGPQNTEAFFGQGTRLTVV.

V is TRBV7-9 and J is TRBJ2-1; TRBD1 matches at 8 bases. The DNA end is more similar to TRBJ2-5, so the J call may be wrong. The CDR3 loop spans 15 amino acids. From germline, CDR1 is SEHNR and CDR2 FQNEAQ (reference sequence). The CDR3 region has the DNA TGTGCCAGCAGTCCGACAGGGGCCTTTCAAGAGACCCAGTACTTC. Its protein is CASSPTGAFQETQYF.

The chain combines TRBV20-1 with TRBJ2-7; 7 bases match TRBD1. CDR1 is DFQATT, CDR2 SNEGSKA, per germline (reference sequence). V lost 1 base and J lost 3; bases outside the gene matches: 9. The CDR3 runs 15 residues. CDR3 nucleotides: TGCAGTGCTAGAGCCTGGACAGGACTGAACTACGAGCAGTACTTC. Translated: CSARAWTGLNYEQYF.

J is TRBJ1-4 and V is TRBV15, with D hard to call. CDR1 and CDR2 from the germline V gene are LNHNV and YYDKDF (reference sequence). V shed 1 base and J shed 6 bases, with 6 bases lying between them. The CDR3 has 13 amino acids. The CDR3 protein is CATSRGPDEKLFF. The DNA of the CDR3 is TGTGCCACCAGCAGAGGACCGGATGAAAAACTGTTTTTT.